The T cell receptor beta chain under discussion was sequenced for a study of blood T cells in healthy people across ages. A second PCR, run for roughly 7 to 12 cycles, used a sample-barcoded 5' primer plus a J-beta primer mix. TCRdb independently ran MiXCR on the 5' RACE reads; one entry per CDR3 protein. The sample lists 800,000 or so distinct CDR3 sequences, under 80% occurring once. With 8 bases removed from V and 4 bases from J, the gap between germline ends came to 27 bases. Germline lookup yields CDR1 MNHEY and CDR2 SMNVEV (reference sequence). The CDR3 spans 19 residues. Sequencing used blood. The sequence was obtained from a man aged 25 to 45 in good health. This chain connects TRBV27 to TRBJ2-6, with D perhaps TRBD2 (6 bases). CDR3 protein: CASGLRRGTGSVGANVLTF. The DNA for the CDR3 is TGTGCCAGCGGCTTAAGACGCGGGACGGGATCAGTCGGGGCCAACGTCCTGACTTTC.